One sample yielded the 30 T cell receptor beta chains listed below, sequenced in a study of shared clonotypes between healthy human individuals. The protocol was immunoSEQ multiplex PCR, while the TCRdb copy is restricted to in-frame clones and leaves out a portion. This table has 1.5 million to 1.9 million clones, nearly 99% appearing once. Input material: naive CD4+ T cells sorted from blood. The sample's subset: CD45RA+ positively selected. Receptors originate from a man aged 25 to 40 in good health.

The V gene is TRBV6-4, the J gene TRBJ2-1; 10 positions match TRBD2. The germline CDR1 and CDR2 sequences are MRHNA and SNTAGT. This CDR3 comprises 12 residues. V lost 2 bases, J lost 15 bases, and 4 bases stayed unmatched. CDR3 nucleotides: TGTGCCAGCAGTGACGGTCTAGCGGGAGTGTTCTTC. As protein: CASSDGLAGVFF.

The rearrangement uses TRBV15 and TRBJ2-3, with D perhaps TRBD1 (6 bases). Germline V gives CDR1 LNHNV, CDR2 YYDKDF (reference sequence). The V gene lost 4 bases and the J gene lost 3 bases, with 14 bases spanning the gap. The CDR3 has 15 residues. CDR3 nucleotide sequence: TGTGCCACCAGCAAGCAGGGGCCCTCAACAGATACGCAGTATTTT. Amino acids: CATSKQGPSTDTQYF.

V is TRBV13 and J is TRBJ2-3, with 11 bases matching TRBD2. Trimming took 0 bases from V and 3 from J; bases not matched to a gene: 5. Germline values: CDR1 PRHDT, CDR2 FYEKMQ (reference sequence). This CDR3 spans 17 amino acids. This CDR3 is CASSLGGPSGGTDTQYF. The CDR3 bases are TGTGCCAGCAGCTTAGGCGGTCCTAGCGGGGGGACAGATACGCAGTATTTT.

The chain carries TRBV6-1 and TRBJ1-1, with D uncertain. The CDR3 covers 13 residues. Germline V gene sequence: CDR1 MNHNS, CDR2 SASEGT. V lost 4 bases and J 1 base, leaving 7 bases between the germline ends. CDR3 coding DNA: TGTGCCAGCAGTGTAGTGTCGAACACTGAAGCTTTCTTT. As protein: CASSVVSNTEAFF.

This clone was observed once. The rearrangement links TRBV7-9 to TRBJ2-7; no reliable D call. The germline gives CDR1 SEHNR, CDR2 FQNEAQ (reference sequence). The V gene lost 7 bases and the J gene lost 5 bases, with 18 bases spanning the gap. The CDR3 is made up of 14 amino acids. CDR3 sequence reads: CASTRSRSLDEQYF. The CDR3 region has the DNA TGTGCCAGCACCCGCAGCAGGTCTTTGGACGAGCAGTACTTC.

V gene TRBV27 combines with J gene TRBJ2-3, with 9 positions matching TRBD1. The CDR3 runs to 20 residues. Germline loops: CDR1 MNHEY, CDR2 SMNVEV (reference sequence). The ends lost 3 bases at V and 0 bases at J; junction bases unmatched: 16. CDR3 in amino acids: CASSFILLRDRDSSTDTQYF. CDR3 coding DNA: TGTGCCAGCAGTTTTATTCTCCTCCGGGACAGGGATTCTAGCACAGATACGCAGTATTTT.

The chain combines TRBV5-1 with TRBJ2-1; 10 positions match TRBD1. V shed 5 bases and J 3 bases; nucleotides not matched to a gene: 5. The CDR3 runs 15 residues. The germline gives CDR1 SGHRS, CDR2 YFSETQ. CDR3 sequence (DNA): TGCGCCAGCAGACCCGGACAGGGGGGCTACAATGAGCAGTTCTTC. This sequence encodes CASRPGQGGYNEQFF.

As DNA, the CDR3 is TGTGCCAGCAGACTGCTAGCGGGACCCTTAGGTGAGCAGTTCTTC. Translation: CASRLLAGPLGEQFF. V and J are TRBV6-5 and TRBJ2-1; 9 nucleotides match TRBD2. The CDR3 totals 15 residues. Germline-derived CDR1 and CDR2 are MNHEY and SVGAGI. V shed 6 bases and J 9 bases; nucleotides not matched to a gene: 12.

This chain links TRBV7-8 with TRBJ2-7; D remains unclear. V shed 1 base and J shed 2 bases, with 15 bases lying between them. CDR1 and CDR2 from the germline V gene are SGHVS and FQNEAQ. This CDR3 has 16 residues. CDR3 sequence: CASSLGVGLRTYEQYF. In DNA, the CDR3 is TGTGCCAGCAGCTTAGGGGTCGGGTTACGGACCTACGAGCAGTACTTC.

This clone was observed once. The rearrangement uses TRBV28 and TRBJ1-2; 7 bases match TRBD1. Looked up from germline, CDR1 is MDHEN and CDR2 is SYDVKM. Trimming took 6 bases from V and 7 from J; bases not matched to a gene: 11. The CDR3 extends over 14 amino acids. The chain's CDR3 is CASRRQGGLGGYTF. The CDR3 bases are TGTGCCAGCAGGAGACAGGGAGGTTTAGGTGGCTACACCTTC.

V is TRBV4-2 and J is TRBJ2-1; maybe TRBD1 (6 bases). Looked up from germline, CDR1 is LGHNA and CDR2 is YNFKEQ. V shed 0 bases and J shed 0 bases, with 12 bases lying between them. This CDR3 has 17 amino acids. CDR3 sequence reads: CASSQERGRGSYNEQFF. As DNA, the CDR3 is TGTGCCAGCAGCCAAGAGAGGGGCAGGGGCTCCTACAATGAGCAGTTCTTC.

The gene calls are TRBV5-6 and TRBJ2-3; 11 bases align to TRBD2. This CDR3 spans 18 amino acids. Germline assignment: CDR1 SGHDT and CDR2 YYEEEE. V gave up 0 bases and J gave up 5 bases; unmatched junction bases: 11. The CDR3 bases are TGTGCCAGCAGCTTGGGGCCCCCTACTAGCGGGAGCGGAGATACGCAGTATTTT. Its translation: CASSLGPPTSGSGDTQYF. Using reference TRBV5-6 and TRBJ2-3 for the parts outside the CDR3, the full variable domain is DAGVTQSPTHLIKTRGQQVTLRCSPKSGHDTVSWYQQALGQGPQFIFQYYEEEERQRGNFPDRFSGHQFPNYSSELNVNALLLGDSALYLCASSLGPPTSGSGDTQYFGPGTRLTVL.

The chain joins TRBV25-1 to TRBJ2-7, with TRBD2 identical over 10 bases. The CDR3 sequence is 15 residues long. From germline, CDR1 is MGHDK and CDR2 SYGVNS. The junction had 1 base not matched to a gene; V was cut back by 1 base and J by 1 base. As DNA, the CDR3 is TGTGCCAGCAGTGAATCGACTAGCGGGTCCTACGAGCAGTACTTC. This sequence encodes CASSESTSGSYEQYF.

The rearrangement uses TRBV14 and TRBJ2-7; TRBD1 agrees at 7 bases. The germline gives CDR1 SGHDN, CDR2 FVKESK. The V gene end was trimmed by 3 bases and the J gene end by 2 bases; junction bases not matched to a gene: 1. This CDR3 is built from 13 residues. The CDR3 nucleotides read TGTGCCAGCAGCCAGGGGACAGCCTACGAGCAGTACTTC. Encoded protein: CASSQGTAYEQYF.

As regards this clone: The CDR3 ends on some other residue instead of the conserved phenylalanine or tryptophan, so this is likely a read error. Because the CDR3's place on the DNA is in doubt, the DNA is left out and the CDR3 is given as listed by TCRdb. The V call is TRBV5-5, the J call TRBJ2-7; the table gives TRBD2 as D, unverified against the DNA. The CDR3 comprises 14 residues, both ends counted. CDR1 and CDR2 from the germline V gene are SGHKS and YYEKEE (reference sequence). CDR3 loop: CASSLGRTSGRKEI.

V usage is TRBV7-2 and J usage is TRBJ2-2; 10 nucleotides align to TRBD2. V shed 3 bases and J 4 bases; nucleotides not matched to a gene: 2. CDR1 is SGHTA, CDR2 FQGNSA, per germline. The CDR3 is made up of 15 amino acids. CDR3 nucleotide sequence: TGTGCCAGCAGCTTCAGCGGGAGGGGCACCGGGGAGCTGTTTTTT. The encoded protein is CASSFSGRGTGELFF.

This chain links TRBV7-9 with TRBJ2-7; the match to TRBD2 covers 8 bases. The ends lost 1 base at V and 6 bases at J; junction bases unmatched: 11. The CDR3 has 16 residues. Germline assignment: CDR1 SEHNR and CDR2 FQNEAQ (reference sequence). DNA of the CDR3: TGTGCCAGCAGCTTAGGACCCCGGACTAGCTCTTCCGAGCAGTACTTC. Translated: CASSLGPRTSSSEQYF.

This chain's CDR3 is CASSTTSGSGYEQFF. In nucleotides, the CDR3 is TGTGCCAGCAGCACAACTAGCGGGAGTGGCTATGAGCAGTTCTTC. The chain couples TRBV5-4 to TRBJ2-1, with 11 nucleotides matching TRBD2. From germline, CDR1 is SGHNT and CDR2 YYREEE (reference sequence). This CDR3 region has 15 residues. The V gene end was trimmed by 4 bases and the J gene end by 8 bases; junction bases not matched to a gene: 8.

The chain recombines TRBV11-2 with TRBJ2-2; 8 bases agree with TRBD2. Germline V gives CDR1 SGHAT, CDR2 FQNNGV. The trim removed 6 bases at V and 5 bases at J, leaving 11 bases unmatched. The CDR3 contains 16 residues. The CDR3 region has the DNA TGTGCCAGCAGTTCTCTAGCGGGTAGCCTGACCGGGGAGCTGTTTTTT. It yields the protein CASSSLAGSLTGELFF.

V and J are TRBV6-1 and TRBJ1-5; 7 bases are a match to TRBD1. V lost 4 bases and J lost 3; bases outside the gene matches: 6. The CDR3 totals 15 residues. In germline, CDR1 is MNHNS, CDR2 SASEGT. The DNA for the CDR3 is TGTGCCAGCAGTGGTAGACAGGGTTTCAATCAGCCCCAGCATTTT. Protein sequence: CASSGRQGFNQPQHF.

In DNA form, the CDR3 reads TGTGCCAGCAGTGAATGGGGCGACCGCCAGCCCAAAAACATTCAGTACTTC. Amino acids: CASSEWGDRQPKNIQYF. V usage is TRBV6-1 and J usage is TRBJ2-4; weak D call: TRBD1 (5 bases). The V end was cut by 2 bases, the J end by 2 bases, with 16 bases between. The CDR3 extends over 17 amino acids. In germline, CDR1 is MNHNS, CDR2 SASEGT.

Remarks on this clone: Other nucleotide sequences from this sample produce the same CDR3. The chain couples TRBV10-3 to TRBJ2-3; tentatively, D is TRBD2 (6 bases). The ends were cut back, 1 base at V and 0 bases at J, with 8 bases in the middle. The CDR3 consists of 15 residues. Germline CDR1 reads ENHRY; CDR2 reads SYGVKD. The CDR3 DNA follows: TGTGCCATCAGTGAGTTAGCGGTTAGCACAGATACGCAGTATTTT. It codes for CAISELAVSTDTQYF.

As concerns this clone: This sample includes further DNA sequences coding for the same CDR3. The rearrangement uses TRBV15 and TRBJ2-7; D remains ambiguous. Germline CDR1 and CDR2: LNHNV and YYDKDF (reference sequence). The germline V and J ends were trimmed by 0 bases and 4 bases, with 4 bases remaining between them. This CDR3 has 12 amino acids. The CDR3 DNA sequence: TGTGCCACCAGCAGAGACCGATACGAGCAGTACTTC. It translates to CATSRDRYEQYF.

The chain employs TRBV10-2 and TRBJ1-2; no firm D call. Germline V gives CDR1 WSHSY, CDR2 SAAADI. The CDR3 length is 14 residues. V was cut by 0 bases and J by 8 bases, with 13 bases left in between. The CDR3 coding sequence is TGCGCCAGCAGTGAGTCAAGCCCAAGCTCGGGCTACACCTTC. Protein product: CASSESSPSSGYTF.

The V gene is TRBV7-9, the J gene TRBJ2-7; D is uncertain. This CDR3 is 14 amino acids long. Trimming shortened V by 1 base and J by 5 bases, and 12 bases separated the two germline ends. From germline, CDR1 is SEHNR and CDR2 FQNEAQ (reference sequence). The CDR3 protein is CASSLVADWDEQYF. The CDR3 coding sequence is TGTGCCAGCAGCTTAGTGGCAGATTGGGACGAGCAGTACTTC.

The gene calls are TRBV5-1 and TRBJ2-3; 8 bases match TRBD1. This CDR3 comprises 15 residues. The ends lost 1 base at V and 0 bases at J; junction bases unmatched: 1. CDR1 and CDR2 from the germline V gene are SGHRS and YFSETQ. The CDR3 spells CASSLQGASTDTQYF. For the CDR3, the DNA is TGCGCCAGCAGCTTGCAGGGGGCTAGCACAGATACGCAGTATTTT.

V is TRBV5-6 and J is TRBJ2-7, with D maybe TRBD1 (5 bases). The CDR3 consists of 14 residues. Germline values: CDR1 SGHDT, CDR2 YYEEEE. Trimming stripped 1 base from V and 4 bases from J, with 12 bases between. CDR3 in DNA: TGTGCCAGCAGCTTGTCCAGGGTGGTTTACGAGCAGTACTTC. It translates to CASSLSRVVYEQYF. The full variable domain, rest sourced from reference TRBV5-6 and TRBJ2-7, is DAGVTQSPTHLIKTRGQQVTLRCSPKSGHDTVSWYQQALGQGPQFIFQYYEEEERQRGNFPDRFSGHQFPNYSSELNVNALLLGDSALYLCASSLSRVVYEQYFGPGTRLTVT.

V gene TRBV10-3 combines with J gene TRBJ2-7; unclear D gene. The CDR3 contains 12 residues. CDR1 and CDR2 from the germline V gene are ENHRY and SYGVKD. The V end was cut by 4 bases, the J end by 2 bases, with 6 bases between. The CDR3 region has the DNA TGTGCCATCAGTGCGGTCACCTACGAGCAGTACTTC. Amino acids: CAISAVTYEQYF.

The J gene is TRBJ2-1, the V gene TRBV6-5, with 8 bases that match TRBD2. Germline trimming cut 8 bases from V and 6 bases from J; bases unmatched to any gene: 6. Germline CDR1 and CDR2: MNHEY and SVGAGI. The CDR3 has 13 residues. CDR3 residues: CASSREGRNEQFF. In DNA form, the CDR3 reads TGTGCCAGCTCTCGGGAGGGCCGCAATGAGCAGTTCTTC.

The chain recombines TRBV9 with TRBJ2-7; 8 bases map to TRBD2. Germline CDR1 reads SGDLS; CDR2 reads YYNGEE. V was clipped by 4 bases and J by 7 bases; unmatched bases: 16. The CDR3 loop spans 16 amino acids. The chain's CDR3 is CASSSSSGSMLPEQYF. In DNA, the CDR3 is TGTGCCAGCAGCTCTTCCAGCGGGAGTATGCTGCCGGAGCAGTACTTC. The whole variable domain, filled in from reference TRBV9 and TRBJ2-7, reads DSGVTQTPKHLITATGQRVTLRCSPRSGDLSVYWYQQSLDQGLQFLIQYYNGEERAKGNILERFSAQQFPDLHSELNLSSLELGDSALYFCASSSSSGSMLPEQYFGPGTRLTVT.